This record covers a single T cell receptor beta chain. Its cognate antigen is unknown. The PCR employed 60 Vbeta primers together with 13 Jbeta primers. As processed by the authors: Later, roughly 86 million unique TCR beta chains were counted in an analysis, and approximately 10 million of them were shared. Some clones are missing from TCRdb's copy, which holds only in-frame ones; the method was immunoSEQ multiplex PCR. V and J calls and clone size follow that table, whereas D and trimming were derived from the DNA. Of 120,000 to 150,000 clones in the sample, around 78% were seen once. Trimming at V came to 0 bases and at J to 9 bases, leaving 7 bases not matched to a gene. The CDR3 has 14 residues. Germline CDR1 and CDR2: SGHDN and FVKESK. This entry is derived from a study of cytomegalovirus exposure and HLA in healthy donors. Study outcomes and limitations: When a later analysis compared HLA-associated TCR beta chains with equally common others, the HLA-associated chains turned out to be more clonally expanded and to have lower generation probabilities. Donor immune exposure was known only as CMV serostatus. With further analysis later on, most CMV-associated TCR beta chains appeared HLA-restricted.

The material sequenced was PBMCs. The chain carries TRBV14 and TRBJ2-7, with TRBD1 matching over 8 bases. The TCR originated in a man in his forties or fifties in good health and CMV-seropositive. The CDR3 protein is CASSQDRQGLGQYF. CDR3 sequence (DNA): TGTGCCAGCAGCCAAGATCGACAGGGGTTGGGGCAGTACTTC.